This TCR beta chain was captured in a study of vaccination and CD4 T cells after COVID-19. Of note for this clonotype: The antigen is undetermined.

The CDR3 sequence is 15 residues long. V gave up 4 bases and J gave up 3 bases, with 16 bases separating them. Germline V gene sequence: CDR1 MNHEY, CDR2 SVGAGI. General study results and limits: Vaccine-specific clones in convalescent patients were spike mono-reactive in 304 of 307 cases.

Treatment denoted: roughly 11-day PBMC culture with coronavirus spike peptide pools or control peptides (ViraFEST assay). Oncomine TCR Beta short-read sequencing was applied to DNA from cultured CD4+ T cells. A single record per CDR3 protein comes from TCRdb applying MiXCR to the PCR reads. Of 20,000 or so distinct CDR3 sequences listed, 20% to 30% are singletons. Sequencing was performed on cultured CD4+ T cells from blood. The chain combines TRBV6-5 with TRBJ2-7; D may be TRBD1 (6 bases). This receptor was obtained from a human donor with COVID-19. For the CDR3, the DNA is TGTGCCAGCAGTTCATTTTCGGGACAAAGCTACGAGCAGTACTTC. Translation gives CASSSFSGQSYEQYF.